These 2 T cell receptor beta chains originate from one sample sequenced in a study of T-cell reconstitution after alpha-beta-depleted transplantation in children. TCRbeta library construction was performed incorporating unique molecular identifiers. TCRdb redid the calling of the PCR reads with MiXCR, one entry per CDR3 protein. There are approximately 210,000 distinct CDR3 sequences in the sample; roughly 18% occur only once, and about 39% lies in the top ten. Source: PBMCs, mostly from graft donor cells, taken 360 days after TCRalphabeta/CD19-depleted stem cell transplant. Receptors were obtained from a male patient aged 2 to 9 who had a stem cell transplant for acute lymphoblastic leukemia, so the T cells may come from the graft donor.

The sample holds many counts of this clonotype. The chain combines TRBV6-5 with TRBJ2-5; tentatively, D is TRBD2 (6 bases). The CDR3 runs 14 residues. Trimming took 1 base from V and 5 from J, leaving 11 bases between them. Germline lookup yields CDR1 MNHEY and CDR2 SVGAGI. CDR3: CASSYYHRGETQYF. DNA for the CDR3: TGTGCCAGCAGTTACTACCACCGGGGGGAGACCCAGTACTTC.

This clonotype was detected ten times or more. The chain is built from TRBV29-1 and TRBJ2-7, with D possibly being TRBD2 (6 bases). Germline CDR1 reads SQVTM; CDR2 reads ANQGSEA. V lost 1 base to trimming and J lost 6 bases, with 22 bases between them. There are 16 residues in the CDR3. The CDR3 protein is CSVEGHRTTRLGEQYF. The CDR3 bases are TGCAGCGTTGAAGGGCATCGGACTACCCGTTTGGGCGAGCAGTACTTC.